This TCR beta chain was sequenced for a study of shared clonotypes between healthy human individuals. Study findings and constraints: Between a few donors, naive CD4 clonotypes were shared at a level of about 5%.

To note about this clone: Its target is not known.

Libraries were prepared by immunoSEQ multiplex PCR; TCRdb keeps only in-frame clonotypes and omits some of them. The table shows some 1.1 million clones, with about 80% occurring only once. Sequencing used memory CD4+ T cells from PBMCs. Noted subset: CD45RA-negative fraction. The TCR was taken from a man aged 18 to 35 in good health. Some clones in this sample may be carry-over from other donors' samples.

This CDR3 is CASSNRDRVGGYTF. The CDR3 DNA sequence: TGTGCCAGCAGTAACCGGGACAGGGTCGGCGGCTACACCTTC. The J gene is TRBJ1-2, the V gene TRBV28, with 9 bases that match TRBD1. Germline CDR1 is MDHEN and CDR2 is SYDVKM. This CDR3 contains 14 residues. With 5 bases clipped from V and 8 bases from J, the junction kept 9 bases outside the gene matches.